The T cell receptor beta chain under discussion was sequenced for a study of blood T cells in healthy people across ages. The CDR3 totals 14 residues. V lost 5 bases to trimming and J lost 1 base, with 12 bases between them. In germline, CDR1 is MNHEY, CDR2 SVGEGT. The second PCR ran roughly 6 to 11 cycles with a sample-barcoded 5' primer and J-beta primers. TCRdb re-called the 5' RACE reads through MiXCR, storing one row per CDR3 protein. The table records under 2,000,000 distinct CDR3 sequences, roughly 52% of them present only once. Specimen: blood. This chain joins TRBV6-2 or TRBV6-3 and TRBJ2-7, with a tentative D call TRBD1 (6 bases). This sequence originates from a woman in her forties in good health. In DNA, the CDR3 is TGTGCCAGCAGTCATGGGACAACATCCTACGAGCAGTACTTC. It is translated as CASSHGTTSYEQYF.